The 24 T cell receptor beta chains reported below all come from one sample, sequenced in a study of blood T cell repertoires in COVID-19. Assay used: immunoSEQ multiplex PCR; TCRdb lists only in-frame clones, some missing. The sample consists of tens of thousands of clones, about 90% of them appearing once. Input material: peripheral blood. These receptors all stem from a human donor in a cohort sampled during active COVID-19.

This clone was seen only a few times. The chain is built from TRBV11-3 and TRBJ1-2, with D possibly TRBD1 on 5 matching bases. Germline lookup yields CDR1 SGHNT and CDR2 YENEEA. CDR3 length: 16 residues. Trimming took 5 bases from V and 2 from J, leaving 18 bases between them. This chain's CDR3 is CASSLAYRNLNYGYTF. CDR3 sequence (DNA): TGTGCCAGCAGCCTCGCTTACAGGAACTTAAACTATGGCTACACCTTC.

V is TRBV11-2 and J is TRBJ1-1; weak D call: TRBD1 (6 bases). The CDR3 runs to 16 residues. V shed 0 bases and J shed 4 bases, with 15 bases lying between them. From germline, CDR1 is SGHAT and CDR2 FQNNGV. The CDR3 loop reads CASSLDFGQRRTEAFF. CDR3 nucleotide sequence: TGTGCCAGCAGCTTAGACTTTGGACAGCGGCGCACTGAAGCTTTCTTT.

The V and J genes are TRBV3-1 (or the pseudogene TRBV3-2) and TRBJ2-3; the match to TRBD2 covers 8 bases. Looked up from germline, CDR1 is LGHDT and CDR2 is YNNKEL (reference sequence). The CDR3 consists of 15 residues. Trimming cost V 5 bases and J 3 bases; bases outside gene matches: 7. In DNA form, the CDR3 reads TGTGCCAGCAGCTCCAGCGGGAGCATGACAGATACGCAGTATTTT. Protein sequence: CASSSSGSMTDTQYF.

The J gene is TRBJ2-7, the V gene TRBV20-1; D unclear. CDR3 length equals 12 residues. V lost 3 bases and J lost 3, with 9 bases in between. Per germline, CDR1 DFQATT and CDR2 SNEGSKA (reference sequence). This CDR3 reads CSASLHGYEQYV. CDR3 in DNA: TGCAGTGCTAGTCTGCACGGCTACGAGCAGTACGTC.

The chain has TRBV7-8 and TRBJ1-1; D gene unclear. Trimming shortened V by 4 bases and J by 4 bases, and 13 bases separated the two germline ends. The CDR3 loop spans 14 amino acids. Germline CDR1 is SGHVS and CDR2 is FQNEAQ. CDR3 nucleotides: TGTGCCAGCAGCTCCCCCCTCACACGCACTGAAGCTTTCTTT. Its protein product is CASSSPLTRTEAFF.

The V and J genes are TRBV5-5 and TRBJ1-2, with TRBD1 as a possible D gene (5 bases). The length of the CDR3 is 14 residues. Germline CDR1 is SGHKS and CDR2 is YYEKEE (reference sequence). The V end was cut by 4 bases, the J end by 10 bases, with 20 bases between. The CDR3 DNA follows: TGTGCCAGCAGCCCCGGGAGGGGAGACGGCGCCTACACCTTC. Its protein product is CASSPGRGDGAYTF.

The CDR3 nucleotides read TGCGCCAGCAGTCAATTACGCAGGGGCCACTACAATGAGCAGTTCTTC. It specifies CASSQLRRGHYNEQFF. V usage is TRBV5-1 and J usage is TRBJ2-1; D is perhaps TRBD1 (6 bases). Between the trimmed V and J ends, which lost 5 bases and 3 bases, there was a span of 18 bases. CDR3 size: 16 residues. CDR1 and CDR2 from the germline V gene are SGHRS and YFSETQ.

The chain has TRBV6-5 and TRBJ2-7; TRBD1 aligns across 8 bases. This CDR3 is 15 amino acids long. Germline CDR1 is MNHEY and CDR2 is SVGAGI. Germline trimming cut 6 bases from V and 0 bases from J; bases unmatched to any gene: 7. The chain's CDR3 is CASSRTGQPSYEQYV. For the CDR3, the DNA is TGTGCCAGCAGCCGGACAGGGCAACCCTCCTACGAGCAGTACGTC.

Only a few counts were recorded for this clone. V usage is TRBV7-3 and J usage is TRBJ2-2, with D possibly matching TRBD1 (5 bases). CDR1 and CDR2 from the germline V gene are SGHTA and FQGTGA. V shed 2 bases and J shed 1 base, with 8 bases lying between them. The CDR3 is 15 residues long. This CDR3 is CASSLGHLNTGELFF. The CDR3 DNA sequence: TGTGCCAGCAGCTTAGGACACCTGAACACCGGGGAGCTGTTTTTT.

CDR3 in amino acids: CASSPTRGRGTGELFF. In nucleotides, the CDR3 is TGTGCCAGCTCACCGACCAGGGGGCGCGGCACCGGGGAGCTGTTTTTT. The chain uses TRBV18 and TRBJ2-2; 8 bases agree with TRBD1. Germline V gene data show CDR1 as KGHSH and CDR2 as LQKENI. This CDR3 comprises 16 residues. The junction had 7 bases not matched to a gene; V was cut back by 3 bases and J by 4 bases.

This sequence joins TRBV6-5 and TRBJ2-1; D is undetermined. Deletions cut 4 bases from V and 0 bases from J, with 7 bases between. The germline gives CDR1 MNHEY, CDR2 SVGAGI. The CDR3 totals 14 residues. CDR3 sequence: CASSFRSSYNEQFF. In DNA form, the CDR3 reads TGTGCCAGCAGTTTTCGGAGCTCCTACAATGAGCAGTTCTTC.

The chain combines TRBV15 with TRBJ1-4; a weak D match, TRBD1 (5 bases). There are 15 residues in the CDR3. Germline V gene sequence: CDR1 LNHNV, CDR2 YYDKDF (reference sequence). The V gene lost 0 bases and the J gene lost 4 bases, with 9 bases spanning the gap. The CDR3 DNA is TGTGCCACCAGCAGAGAGACAGATTTTAATGAAAAACTGTTTTTT. Translating gives CATSRETDFNEKLFF. The variable domain in full, with the rest retrieved from reference TRBV15 and TRBJ1-4, is DAMVIQNPRYQVTQFGKPVTLSCSQTLNHNVMYWYQQKSSQAPKLLFHYYDKDFNNEADTPDNFQSRRPNTSFCFLDIRSPGLGDTAMYLCATSRETDFNEKLFFGSGTQLSVL.

The chain is built from TRBV7-9 and TRBJ1-1; no reliable D call. The CDR3 is made up of 13 amino acids. V lost 1 base and J lost 4, with 7 bases in between. Germline CDR1 is SEHNR and CDR2 is FQNEAQ (reference sequence). The CDR3 protein is CASSLGAGTEAFF. The CDR3 DNA reads as TGTGCCAGCAGCTTAGGGGCTGGCACTGAAGCTTTCTTT.

The chain carries TRBV12-3 or TRBV12-4 and TRBJ2-7; the D gene is possibly TRBD1 (6 bases). The V gene lost 5 bases and the J gene lost 2 bases, with 10 bases spanning the gap. The CDR3 has 13 residues. CDR3 protein: CASSQGTTYEQYV. CDR3 in DNA: TGTGCCAGCAGTCAAGGGACAACCTACGAGCAGTACGTC.

This clone was counted between two and nine times. The rearrangement uses TRBV19 and TRBJ2-7; weak D call: TRBD2 (6 bases). V was pared by 1 base and J by 4 bases, with 11 bases between. The germline V gene encodes CDR1 LNHDA and CDR2 SQIVND (reference sequence). The CDR3 is made up of 14 amino acids. The CDR3 is CASSIGLGTYEQYV. CDR3 DNA sequence: TGTGCCAGTAGTATAGGACTAGGAACTTACGAGCAGTACGTC.

The chain is built from TRBV27 and TRBJ1-1; D possibly corresponds to TRBD1 (5 bases). Trimming pared 4 bases from V and 6 bases from J, leaving 6 bases between. Germline values: CDR1 MNHEY, CDR2 SMNVEV (reference sequence). CDR3 length: 11 residues. This CDR3 reads CASSSTAEAFF. The CDR3 nucleotides read TGTGCCAGCAGTTCGACAGCTGAAGCTTTCTTT.

This chain joins TRBV6-5 and TRBJ2-2, with D possibly TRBD2 on 6 matching bases. CDR1 is MNHEY, CDR2 SVGAGI, per germline. Trimming took off 7 bases at V and 4 bases at J, with 16 bases between the two ends. The CDR3 sequence is 15 residues long. This chain's CDR3 is CASTFSTAGTGELFF. The CDR3 nucleotides are TGTGCCAGCACTTTCTCTACAGCGGGCACCGGGGAGCTGTTTTTT.

The chain has TRBV12-1 and TRBJ2-7; whether TRBD1, the table's D call, matches the DNA was not checked. TRBV12-1 counts as a pseudogene. The CDR3 covers 17 residues. CDR3 loop: CASSFAFNAWGPYEQYV. The CDR3 DNA follows: TGTGCCAGCAGCTTTGCGTTTAACGCTTGGGGCCCGTACGAGCAGTACGTC.

This clone was detected once. The rearrangement links TRBV24-1 to TRBJ2-1, with 11 bases that match TRBD2. This CDR3 region has 17 residues. In germline, CDR1 is KGHDR, CDR2 SFDVKD. Trimming at V came to 4 bases and at J to 3 bases, leaving 7 bases not matched to a gene. The CDR3 nucleotides are TGTGCCACCAGTGACCGACTAGCGGGGACGTACTACAATGAGCAGTTCTTC. Translation: CATSDRLAGTYYNEQFF.

The chain combines TRBV2 with TRBJ2-5, with D tentatively TRBD2 (5 bases). Germline values: CDR1 SNHLY, CDR2 FYNNEI. The CDR3 has 15 amino acids. The V gene lost 7 bases and the J gene lost 2 bases, with 17 bases spanning the gap. As DNA, the CDR3 is TGTGCCAGCAAAGACACCGGGATATTACAAGAGACCCAGTACTTC. Protein sequence: CASKDTGILQETQYF. Supplemented by reference TRBV2 and TRBJ2-5, the full variable domain reads EPEVTQTPSHQVTQMGQEVILRCVPISNHLYFYWYRQILGQKVEFLVSFYNNEISEKSEIFDDQFSVERPDGSNFTLKIRSTKLEDSAMYFCASKDTGILQETQYFGPGTRLLVL.

This chain links TRBV10-3 with TRBJ2-3; 9 bases are a match to TRBD1. The V segment lost 4 bases and the J segment 6 bases; nucleotides outside the gene matches: 8. The CDR3 spans 15 residues. Germline assignment: CDR1 ENHRY and CDR2 SYGVKD. The CDR3 spells CAISVGDREIDTQYF. In DNA form, the CDR3 reads TGTGCCATCAGTGTCGGGGACAGGGAGATTGATACGCAGTATTTT.

The genes are TRBV5-6 and TRBJ1-4, with unresolved D. Trimming left V 3 bases short and J 4 bases short, with 25 bases between. The germline CDR1 and CDR2 sequences are SGHDT and YYEEEE. The CDR3 contains 19 residues. As DNA, the CDR3 is TGTGCCAGCAGCTCGTTTATCCAGGTCGATCCGGGAGTTAATGAAAAACTGTTTTTT. It encodes CASSSFIQVDPGVNEKLFF.

The rearrangement joins TRBV6-5 to TRBJ1-6; D might be TRBD1 (5 bases). This CDR3 comprises 14 residues. The V gene lost 2 bases and the J gene lost 6 bases, with 8 bases spanning the gap. Germline values: CDR1 MNHEY, CDR2 SVGAGI. In nucleotides, the CDR3 is TGTGCCAGCAGTTACGATAGGGGTAATTCACCCCTCCACTTT. It specifies CASSYDRGNSPLHF.

The V call is TRBV18, the J call TRBJ2-7; 7 bases map to TRBD2. Germline V CDR1 and CDR2: KGHSH, LQKENI. The CDR3 extends over 13 amino acids. V trimming: 2 bases; J trimming: 3 bases; junction bases outside the gene matches: 1. CDR3 sequence (DNA): TGTGCCAGCTCACCAATAGCGGGCTACGAGCAGTACGTC. It codes for CASSPIAGYEQYV.